This TCR beta chain was recorded in a study of cytomegalovirus exposure and HLA in healthy donors. The CDR3 is 19 amino acids. CDR1 and CDR2 from the germline V gene are SEHNR and FQNEAQ (reference sequence). Of note for this clone: What it binds is not known. An end of the junction does not agree with germline; a read error may underlie this.

Primers included in the PCR were 60 Vbeta and 13 Jbeta primers. Using immunoSEQ multiplex PCR, the repertoire was profiled, and TCRdb retains in-frame clones only, with some absent. The sample lists roughly 130,000 clones, around 80% seen once, with 2% to 3% in the top ten. Whole-study findings and limits: The study labeled roughly 160 TCR beta chains cytomegalovirus-associated. A later analysis showed TCR association rates differing by HLA locus, peaking at DRB1 and lowest at HLA-C.

Sequencing was done on a sample of PBMCs. This clonotype was sampled from a man aged 45-65 years in good health and CMV-seronegative. The genes are TRBV7-9 and TRBJ1-1; D not resolved. CDR3 nucleotides: TGTTCCAGCAGCTCCATTTACCTATCGGCGGACCTACTAGGGTTTGAAGCTTTCTTT. This encodes CSSSSIYLSADLLGFEAFF.